Below, 19 T cell receptor beta chains from the same sample are listed, as sequenced in a study of beta chain features in type 1 diabetes. The isolated RNA, all of it, was reverse transcribed, so expressed TCRB transcripts were what got sequenced. Sequencing used immunoSEQ multiplex PCR; TCRdb keeps in-frame clones, though not all of them. The data contain under 900,000 clones, 17% of them seen just once; the ten biggest clones take up 0.023%. Sequencing was performed on naive CD4+ T cells from blood. The source of these receptors is a woman aged 18-30 years in good health.

The rearrangement links TRBV7-9 to TRBJ2-2; 11 positions match TRBD2. Germline V lookup: CDR1 SEHNR, CDR2 FQNEAQ (reference sequence). J was trimmed by 1 base and V by 5 bases; bases with no gene match: 3. There are 16 residues in the CDR3. The CDR3 region is CASSPSGRQNTGELFF. The CDR3 DNA follows: TGTGCCAGCAGCCCTAGCGGGAGGCAGAACACCGGGGAGCTGTTTTTT.

The sample holds a few counts of this clone. The chain couples TRBV18 to TRBJ2-1; 13 bases map to TRBD2. J gave up 8 bases and V 1 base, and 8 bases lay outside the gene matches. The CDR3 loop spans 17 amino acids. The germline V gene encodes CDR1 KGHSH and CDR2 LQKENI. Written as DNA, the CDR3 is TGTGCCAGCTCACCACGGGCGACTAGCGGGAGGAACGATGAGCAGTTCTTC. It specifies CASSPRATSGRNDEQFF.

The V and J genes are TRBV7-3 and TRBJ2-3, with D possibly matching TRBD2 (8 bases). CDR1 is SGHTA, CDR2 FQGTGA, per germline. Trimming left V 5 bases short and J 4 bases short, with 19 bases between. This CDR3 contains 16 residues. Here the CDR3 DNA reads TGTGCCAGCAGCCCCGGGAGGGGCAGGGGGGCAGATACGCAGTATTTT. Residues: CASSPGRGRGADTQYF.

The rearrangement uses TRBV15 and TRBJ1-1; possible D gene TRBD1, 6 bases. This CDR3 spans 12 amino acids. V gave up 11 bases and J gave up 4 bases, with 14 bases separating them. CDR1 and CDR2 (germline): LNHNV, YYDKDF (reference sequence). In DNA, the CDR3 is TGTGCCTCGGGGCGGGGGGCCACTGAAGCTTTCTTT. Translating gives CASGRGATEAFF. Looking up the rest from reference TRBV15 and TRBJ1-1 gives the full variable domain: DAMVIQNPRYQVTQFGKPVTLSCSQTLNHNVMYWYQQKSSQAPKLLFHYYDKDFNNEADTPDNFQSRRPNTSFCFLDIRSPGLGDTAMYLCASGRGATEAFFGQGTRLTVV.

The chain recombines TRBV11-2 with TRBJ2-1, with 9 bases fitting TRBD2. Germline V lookup: CDR1 SGHAT, CDR2 FQNNGV. The CDR3 spans 15 residues. Losses at the gene ends were 0 bases for V and 6 bases for J; bases not matched to a gene: 3. CDR3 in DNA: TGTGCCAGCAGCTTAGAACCAGCGGGAGGCAATGAGCAGTTCTTC. Amino acids: CASSLEPAGGNEQFF.

This clone was seen a few times. The J gene is TRBJ1-4, the V gene TRBV4-3, with D hard to call. The CDR3 consists of 18 residues. The V end was cut by 1 base, the J end by 0 bases, with 15 bases between. The V gene's germline CDR1 is LGHNA and CDR2 YSLEER. CDR3 coding DNA: TGCGCCAGCAGCCAAGTTGTCCCTACGGTTTCAACTAATGAAAAACTGTTTTTT. The encoded protein is CASSQVVPTVSTNEKLFF.

The chain combines TRBV5-1 with TRBJ2-5; D perhaps matches TRBD1 (5 bases). With 0 bases removed from V and 5 bases from J, the gap between germline ends came to 11 bases. The CDR3 contains 14 residues. Germline V CDR1 and CDR2: SGHRS, YFSETQ. CDR3 sequence (DNA): TGCGCCAGCAGCTTGGCAGGGAAGGGCGAGACCCAGTACTTC. It encodes CASSLAGKGETQYF.

CDR3 amino acids: CASSQALTSGREETQYF. DNA of the CDR3: TGCGCCAGCAGCCAAGCTCTCACTAGCGGGAGAGAAGAGACCCAGTACTTC. V is TRBV4-3 and J is TRBJ2-5, with TRBD2 matching 11 bases. The CDR3 totals 17 residues. Trimming removed 1 base from V and 3 bases from J; junction bases left unmatched: 7. In germline, CDR1 is LGHNA, CDR2 YSLEER.

The rearrangement links TRBV4-2 to TRBJ1-2; D ambiguous. In germline, CDR1 is LGHNA, CDR2 YNFKEQ. Trimming pared 0 bases from V and 5 bases from J, leaving 7 bases between. The CDR3 has 13 amino acids. CDR3 region: CASSQDWDYGYTF. The CDR3 DNA follows: TGTGCCAGCAGCCAAGACTGGGATTATGGCTACACCTTC.

The CDR3, as DNA: TGTGCCAGCCAGCGTAGAGTGATGGGAGACACCAAAGATACGCAGTATTTT. It codes for CASQRRVMGDTKDTQYF. The V call is TRBV2, the J call TRBJ2-3; perhaps TRBD2 as D (5 bases). Germline values: CDR1 SNHLY, CDR2 FYNNEI. This CDR3 has 17 amino acids. Trimming stripped 8 bases from V and 5 bases from J, with 26 bases between.

The CDR3 sequence: CASSLERTQYF. The CDR3 coding sequence is TGTGCCAGCAGCTTAGAACGGACCCAGTACTTC. The rearrangement uses TRBV7-9 and TRBJ2-5; D call uncertain. The V end was cut by 1 base, the J end by 7 bases, with 4 bases between. Per germline, CDR1 SEHNR and CDR2 FQNEAQ (reference sequence). This CDR3 spans 11 amino acids.

The gene calls are TRBV7-2 and TRBJ2-7; 9 bases are shared with TRBD1. V lost 0 bases to trimming and J lost 5 bases; unmatched junction nucleotides: 5. Germline CDR1 reads SGHTA; CDR2 reads FQGNSA. The CDR3 loop spans 15 amino acids. CDR3 protein: CASSLAVGQGHEQYF. The CDR3, as DNA: TGTGCCAGCAGCTTAGCGGTGGGACAGGGCCACGAGCAGTACTTC.

V and J are TRBV27 and TRBJ2-7; TRBD1 matches at 9 bases. CDR1 is MNHEY and CDR2 is SMNVEV in the germline V gene (reference sequence). This CDR3 comprises 15 residues. The J segment lost 3 bases and the V segment lost 3 bases, leaving 6 bases of the junction unmatched. CDR3 amino acids: CASSFGTGFDYEQYF. For the CDR3, the DNA is TGTGCCAGCAGTTTCGGGACAGGGTTCGACTACGAGCAGTACTTC.

J is TRBJ1-1 and V is TRBV7-2, with no clear D. CDR1 and CDR2 (germline): SGHTA, FQGNSA. V shed 7 bases and J shed 4 bases, with 7 bases lying between them. The CDR3 has 11 amino acids. CDR3 protein: CASKGFTEAFF. As DNA, the CDR3 is TGTGCCAGCAAAGGGTTCACTGAAGCTTTCTTT. Full variable domain (remainder filled in from reference TRBV7-2 and TRBJ1-1): GAGVSQSPSNKVTEKGKDVELRCDPISGHTALYWYRQSLGQGLEFLIYFQGNSAPDKSGLPSDRFSAERTGGSVSTLTIQRTQQEDSAVYLCASKGFTEAFFGQGTRLTVV.

This clone was counted only a few times. The chain is built from TRBV2 and TRBJ2-1, with D perhaps being TRBD1 or TRBD2 (5 bases each). From germline, CDR1 is SNHLY and CDR2 FYNNEI. The CDR3 sequence is 13 residues long. Trimming stripped 9 bases from V and 9 bases from J, with 18 bases between. The chain's CDR3 is CASTGPGVLEQFF. The DNA of the CDR3 is TGTGCCAGTACGGGGCCTGGGGTTCTTGAGCAGTTCTTC.

This clone was found a few times. CDR3 protein: CASNGGLGANVLTF. For the CDR3, the DNA is TGTGCCAGTAACGGGGGCCTTGGGGCCAACGTCCTGACTTTC. V gene TRBV19 combines with J gene TRBJ2-6; D might be TRBD1 or TRBD2, each matching 6 bases. V was trimmed by 7 bases and J by 3 bases, leaving 10 bases between them. This CDR3 is built from 14 residues. CDR1 LNHDA and CDR2 SQIVND come from the germline V gene (reference sequence).

This chain connects TRBV6-5 to TRBJ1-1; D possibly corresponds to TRBD1 (5 bases). Germline V gene lookup returns CDR1 MNHEY and CDR2 SVGAGI. V was pared by 2 bases and J by 0 bases, with 7 bases between. This CDR3 comprises 14 residues. CDR3 bases: TGTGCCAGCAGTTACCAGGGAGTGAACACTGAAGCTTTCTTT. Amino acid sequence: CASSYQGVNTEAFF.

The chain is built from TRBV5-5 and TRBJ2-6; tentatively, D is TRBD2 (6 bases). The germline gives CDR1 SGHKS, CDR2 YYEKEE (reference sequence). The CDR3 extends over 16 amino acids. V was trimmed by 4 bases and J by 4 bases, leaving 15 bases between them. Here the CDR3 DNA reads TGTGCCAGCAGCCGTAATAGCGGCGCGGGGGCCAACGTCCTGACTTTC. It translates to CASSRNSGAGANVLTF. Together with reference TRBV5-5 and TRBJ2-6, the CDR3 gives the full variable domain: DAGVTQSPTHLIKTRGQQVTLRCSPISGHKSVSWYQQVLGQGPQFIFQYYEKEERGRGNFPDRFSARQFPNYSSELNVNALLLGDSALYLCASSRNSGAGANVLTFGAGSRLTVL.

The rearrangement joins TRBV27 to TRBJ1-1; unclear D gene. V shed 2 bases and J shed 0 bases, with 4 bases lying between them. CDR1 is MNHEY and CDR2 is SMNVEV in the germline V gene (reference sequence). The CDR3 is 13 amino acids. Written as DNA, the CDR3 is TGTGCCAGCAGTTTACAGTTGAACACTGAAGCTTTCTTT. Its protein is CASSLQLNTEAFF.